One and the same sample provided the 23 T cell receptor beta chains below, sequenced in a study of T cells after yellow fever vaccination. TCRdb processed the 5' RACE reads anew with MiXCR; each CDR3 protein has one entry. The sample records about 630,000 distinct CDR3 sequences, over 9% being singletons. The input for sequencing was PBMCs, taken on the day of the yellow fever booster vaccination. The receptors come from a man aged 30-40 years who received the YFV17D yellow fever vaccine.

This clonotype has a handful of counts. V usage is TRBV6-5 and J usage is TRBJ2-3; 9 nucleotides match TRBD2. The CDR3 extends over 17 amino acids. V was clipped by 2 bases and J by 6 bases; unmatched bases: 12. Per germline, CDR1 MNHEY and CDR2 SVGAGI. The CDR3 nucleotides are TGTGCCAGCAGTTACATTAGCGGGGGAGACCGTCGGGATACGCAGTATTTT. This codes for CASSYISGGDRRDTQYF.

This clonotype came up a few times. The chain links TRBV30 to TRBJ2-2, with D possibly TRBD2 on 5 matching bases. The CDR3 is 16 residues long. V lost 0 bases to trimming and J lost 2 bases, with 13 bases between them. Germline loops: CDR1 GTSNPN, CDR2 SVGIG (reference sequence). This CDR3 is CAWSVRTRFNTGELFF. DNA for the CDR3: TGTGCCTGGAGTGTACGTACTAGATTTAACACCGGGGAGCTGTTTTTT.

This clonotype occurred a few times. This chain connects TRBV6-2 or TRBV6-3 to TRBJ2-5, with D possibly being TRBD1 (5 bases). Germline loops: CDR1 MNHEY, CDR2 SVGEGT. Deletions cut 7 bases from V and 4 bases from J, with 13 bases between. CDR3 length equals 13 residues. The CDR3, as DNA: TGTGCCAGCATCGTGGGGCTAAGAGAGACCCAGTACTTC. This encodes CASIVGLRETQYF.

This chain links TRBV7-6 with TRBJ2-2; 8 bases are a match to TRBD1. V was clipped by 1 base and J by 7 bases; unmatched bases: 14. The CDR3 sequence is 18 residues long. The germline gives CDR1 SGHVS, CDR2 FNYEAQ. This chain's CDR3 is CASSLEASGGRLLGELFF. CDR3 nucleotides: TGTGCCAGCAGCTTAGAAGCCTCAGGGGGCCGGCTTCTCGGGGAGCTGTTTTTT. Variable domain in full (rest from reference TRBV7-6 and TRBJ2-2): GAGVSQSPRYKVTKRGQDVALRCDPISGHVSLYWYRQALGQGPEFLTYFNYEAQQDKSGLPNDRFSAERPEGSISTLTIQRTEQRDSAMYRCASSLEASGGRLLGELFFGEGSRLTVL.

CDR3 DNA sequence: TGTGCCAGCACAAGGGTTCACTTTTCCGGGGAGCTGTTTTTT. Its translation: CASTRVHFSGELFF. The V call is TRBV28, the J call TRBJ2-2; D remains ambiguous. The germline V gene encodes CDR1 MDHEN and CDR2 SYDVKM. The CDR3 has 14 residues. V was clipped by 7 bases and J by 6 bases, with 15 bases between them. Complete variable domain (other parts from reference TRBV28 and TRBJ2-2): DVKVTQSSRYLVKRTGEKVFLECVQDMDHENMFWYRQDPGLGLRLIYFSYDVKMKEKGDIPEGYSVSREKKERFSLILESASTNQTSMYLCASTRVHFSGELFFGEGSRLTVL.

The CDR3 region has the DNA TGCAGCGTAGTAACGGAACTAATTTACGAGCAGTACTTC. It codes for CSVVTELIYEQYF. The rearrangement links TRBV29-1 to TRBJ2-7, with D unclear. Germline V gene data show CDR1 as SQVTM and CDR2 as ANQGSEA. The CDR3 extends over 13 amino acids. Trimming took 6 bases from V and 4 from J, leaving 16 bases between them.

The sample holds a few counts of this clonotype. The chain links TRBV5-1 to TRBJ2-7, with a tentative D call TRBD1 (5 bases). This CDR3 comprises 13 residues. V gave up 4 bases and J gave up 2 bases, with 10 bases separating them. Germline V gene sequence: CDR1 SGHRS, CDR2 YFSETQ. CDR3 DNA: TGCGCCAGCAGCGTCAGACAGACCTACGAGCAGTACTTC. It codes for CASSVRQTYEQYF.

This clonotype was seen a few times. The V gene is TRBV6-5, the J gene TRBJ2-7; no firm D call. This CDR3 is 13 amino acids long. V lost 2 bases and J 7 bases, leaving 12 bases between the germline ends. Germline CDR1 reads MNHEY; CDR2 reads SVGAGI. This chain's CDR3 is CASSYTMAREQYF. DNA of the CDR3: TGTGCCAGCAGTTACACTATGGCTCGAGAGCAGTACTTC.

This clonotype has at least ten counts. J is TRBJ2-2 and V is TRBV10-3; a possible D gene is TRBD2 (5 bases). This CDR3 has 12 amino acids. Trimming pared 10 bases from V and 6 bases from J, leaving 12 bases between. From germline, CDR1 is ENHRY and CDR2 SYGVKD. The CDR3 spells CATQRGSGELFF. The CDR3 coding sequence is TGTGCCACCCAGCGAGGGTCCGGGGAGCTGTTTTTT.

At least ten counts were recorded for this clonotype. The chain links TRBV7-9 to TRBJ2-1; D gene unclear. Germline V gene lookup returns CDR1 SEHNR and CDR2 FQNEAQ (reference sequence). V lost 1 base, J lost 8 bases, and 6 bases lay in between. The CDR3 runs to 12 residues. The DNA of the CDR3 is TGTGCCAGCAGCTTAGATTGGGATGAGCAGTTCTTC. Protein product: CASSLDWDEQFF.

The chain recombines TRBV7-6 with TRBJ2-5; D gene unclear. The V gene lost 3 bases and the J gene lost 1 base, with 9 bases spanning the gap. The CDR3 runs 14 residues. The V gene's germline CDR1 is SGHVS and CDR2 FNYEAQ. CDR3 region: CASSLVMAQETQYF. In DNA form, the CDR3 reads TGTGCCAGCAGCTTGGTAATGGCCCAAGAGACCCAGTACTTC.

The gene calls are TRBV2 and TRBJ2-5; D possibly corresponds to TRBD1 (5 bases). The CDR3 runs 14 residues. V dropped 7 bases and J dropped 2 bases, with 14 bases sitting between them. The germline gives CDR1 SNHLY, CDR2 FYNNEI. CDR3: CASNWGNSQETQYF. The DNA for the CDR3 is TGTGCCAGCAATTGGGGCAACTCACAAGAGACCCAGTACTTC. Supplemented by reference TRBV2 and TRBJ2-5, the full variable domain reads EPEVTQTPSHQVTQMGQEVILRCVPISNHLYFYWYRQILGQKVEFLVSFYNNEISEKSEIFDDQFSVERPDGSNFTLKIRSTKLEDSAMYFCASNWGNSQETQYFGPGTRLLVL.

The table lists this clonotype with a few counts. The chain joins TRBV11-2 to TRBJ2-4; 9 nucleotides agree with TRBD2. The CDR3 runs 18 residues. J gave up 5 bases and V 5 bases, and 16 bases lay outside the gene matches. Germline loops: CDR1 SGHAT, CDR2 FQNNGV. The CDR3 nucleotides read TGTGCCAGCAGCCGGACACAACTAGCGGGCCGCGGAGAAAACATTCAGTACTTC. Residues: CASSRTQLAGRGENIQYF.

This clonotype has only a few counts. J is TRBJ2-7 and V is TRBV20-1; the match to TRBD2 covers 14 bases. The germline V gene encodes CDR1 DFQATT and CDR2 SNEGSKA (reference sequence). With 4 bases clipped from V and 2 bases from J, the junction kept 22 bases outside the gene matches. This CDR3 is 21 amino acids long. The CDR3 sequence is CSATPGLAGVETRFRAYEQYF. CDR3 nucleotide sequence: TGCAGTGCTACCCCGGGACTAGCGGGAGTGGAAACACGTTTTCGGGCCTACGAGCAGTACTTC.

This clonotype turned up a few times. CDR3 region: CSARDLLTSGSQEETQYF. CDR3 bases: TGCAGTGCTAGAGATCTGTTGACTAGCGGGTCCCAGGAAGAGACCCAGTACTTC. The chain joins TRBV20-1 to TRBJ2-5; TRBD2 matches 10 bases. Germline trimming cut 0 bases from V and 3 bases from J; bases unmatched to any gene: 13. This CDR3 spans 18 amino acids. From germline, CDR1 is DFQATT and CDR2 SNEGSKA (reference sequence).

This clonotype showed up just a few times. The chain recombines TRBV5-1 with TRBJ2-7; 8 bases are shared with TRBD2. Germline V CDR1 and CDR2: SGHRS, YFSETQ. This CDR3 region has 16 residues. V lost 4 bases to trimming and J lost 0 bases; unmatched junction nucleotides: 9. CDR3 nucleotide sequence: TGCGCCAGCAGCCCCTCGGGTAGCGGGGCCTCCTACGAGCAGTACTTC. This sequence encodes CASSPSGSGASYEQYF.

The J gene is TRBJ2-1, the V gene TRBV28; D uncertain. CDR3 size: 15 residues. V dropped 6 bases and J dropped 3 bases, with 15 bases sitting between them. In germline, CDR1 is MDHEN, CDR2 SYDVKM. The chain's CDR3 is CASRQGPGIYNEQFF. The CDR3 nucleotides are TGTGCCAGCAGACAAGGGCCTGGTATCTACAATGAGCAGTTCTTC.

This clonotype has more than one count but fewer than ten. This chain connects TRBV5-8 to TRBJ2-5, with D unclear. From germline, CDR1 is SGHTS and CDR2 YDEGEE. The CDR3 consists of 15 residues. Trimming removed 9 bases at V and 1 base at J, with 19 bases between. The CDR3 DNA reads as TGTGCCACCCAGCTCGGACGGAGACTCCAAGAGACCCAGTACTTC. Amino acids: CATQLGRRLQETQYF. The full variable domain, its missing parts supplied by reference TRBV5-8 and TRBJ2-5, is EAGVTQSPTHLIKTRGQQATLRCSPISGHTSVYWYQQALGLGLQFLLWYDEGEERNRGNFPPRFSGRQFPNYSSELNVNALELEDSALYLCATQLGRRLQETQYFGPGTRLLVL.

CDR3 protein: CASSPKPLAGDETQYF. DNA of the CDR3: TGTGCCAGCAGCCCCAAGCCACTAGCGGGAGACGAGACCCAGTACTTC. This chain uses TRBV7-9 with TRBJ2-5; 11 bases line up with TRBD2. V shed 5 bases and J 5 bases; nucleotides not matched to a gene: 10. CDR3 length equals 16 residues. From germline, CDR1 is SEHNR and CDR2 FQNEAQ (reference sequence). Full variable domain (remainder filled in from reference TRBV7-9 and TRBJ2-5): DTGVSQNPRHKITKRGQNVTFRCDPISEHNRLYWYRQTLGQGPEFLTYFQNEAQLEKSRLLSDRFSAERPKGSFSTLEIQRTEQGDSAMYLCASSPKPLAGDETQYFGPGTRLLVL.

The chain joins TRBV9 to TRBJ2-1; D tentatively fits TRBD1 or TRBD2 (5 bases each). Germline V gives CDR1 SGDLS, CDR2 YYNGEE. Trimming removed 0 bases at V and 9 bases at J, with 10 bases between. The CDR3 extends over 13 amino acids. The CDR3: CASSVATGGEQFF. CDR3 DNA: TGTGCCAGCAGCGTAGCTACTGGGGGTGAGCAGTTCTTC.

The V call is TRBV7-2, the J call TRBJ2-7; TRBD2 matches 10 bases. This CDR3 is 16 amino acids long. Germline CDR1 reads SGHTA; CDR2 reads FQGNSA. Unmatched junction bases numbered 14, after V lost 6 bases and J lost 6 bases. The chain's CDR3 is CASRPPASGRAPEQYF. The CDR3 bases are TGTGCCAGCAGACCACCCGCGAGCGGGAGGGCCCCCGAGCAGTACTTC.

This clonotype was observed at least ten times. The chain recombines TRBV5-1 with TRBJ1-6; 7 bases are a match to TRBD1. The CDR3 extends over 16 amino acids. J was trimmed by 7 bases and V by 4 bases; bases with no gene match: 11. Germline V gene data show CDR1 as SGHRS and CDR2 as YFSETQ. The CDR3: CASSIKGGTANSPLHF. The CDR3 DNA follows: TGCGCCAGCAGCATCAAGGGTGGGACAGCCAATTCACCCCTCCACTTT. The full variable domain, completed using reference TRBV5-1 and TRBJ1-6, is KAGVTQTPRYLIKTRGQQVTLSCSPISGHRSVSWYQQTPGQGLQFLFEYFSETQRNKGNFPGRFSGRQFSNSRSEMNVSTLELGDSALYLCASSIKGGTANSPLHFGNGTRLTVT.

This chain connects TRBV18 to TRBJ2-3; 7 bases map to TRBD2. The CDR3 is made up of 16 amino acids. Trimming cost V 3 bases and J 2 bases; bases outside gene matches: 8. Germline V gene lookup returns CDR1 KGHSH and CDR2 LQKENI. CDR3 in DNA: TGTGCCAGCTCACCTATCCCGGGACTACCCACAGATACGCAGTATTTT. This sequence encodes CASSPIPGLPTDTQYF.